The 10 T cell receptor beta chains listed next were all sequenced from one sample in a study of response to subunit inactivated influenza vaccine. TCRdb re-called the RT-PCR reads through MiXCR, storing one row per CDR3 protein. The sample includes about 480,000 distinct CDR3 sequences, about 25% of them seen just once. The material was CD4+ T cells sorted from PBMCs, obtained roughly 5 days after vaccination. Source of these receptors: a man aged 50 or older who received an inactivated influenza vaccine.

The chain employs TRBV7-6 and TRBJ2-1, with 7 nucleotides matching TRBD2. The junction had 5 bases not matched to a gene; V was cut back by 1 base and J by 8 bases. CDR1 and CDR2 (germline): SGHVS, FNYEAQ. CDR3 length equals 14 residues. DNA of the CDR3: TGTGCCAGCAGCTTAGAACTAGCGAGCGATGAGCAGTTCTTC. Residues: CASSLELASDEQFF.

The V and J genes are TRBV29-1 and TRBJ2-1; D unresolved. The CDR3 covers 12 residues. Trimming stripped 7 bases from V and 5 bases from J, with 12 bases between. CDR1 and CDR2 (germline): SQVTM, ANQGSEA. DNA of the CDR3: TGCAGCGCTGTTCGGCAGAACAATGAGCAGTTCTTC. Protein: CSAVRQNNEQFF.

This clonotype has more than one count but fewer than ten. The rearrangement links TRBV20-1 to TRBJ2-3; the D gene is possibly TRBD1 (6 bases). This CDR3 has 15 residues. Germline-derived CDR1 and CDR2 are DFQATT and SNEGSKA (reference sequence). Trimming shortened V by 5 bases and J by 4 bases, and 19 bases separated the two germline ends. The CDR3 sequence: CSADLGVWGPDTQYF. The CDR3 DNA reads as TGCAGTGCTGACCTCGGGGTGTGGGGGCCAGATACGCAGTATTTT.

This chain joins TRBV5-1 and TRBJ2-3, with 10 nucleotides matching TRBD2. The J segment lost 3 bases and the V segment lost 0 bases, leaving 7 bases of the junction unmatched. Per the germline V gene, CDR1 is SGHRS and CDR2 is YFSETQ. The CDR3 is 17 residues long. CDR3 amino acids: CASSLDNLAGETDTQYF. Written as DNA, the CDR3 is TGCGCCAGCAGCTTGGATAATCTAGCGGGGGAAACAGATACGCAGTATTTT.

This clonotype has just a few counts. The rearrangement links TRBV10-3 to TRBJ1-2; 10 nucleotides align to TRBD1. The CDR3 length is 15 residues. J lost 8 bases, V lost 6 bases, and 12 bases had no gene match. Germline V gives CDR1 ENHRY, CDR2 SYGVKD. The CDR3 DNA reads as TGTGCCATCAGATCCGGGACAGGGGATATAGGGGGCTACACCTTC. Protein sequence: CAIRSGTGDIGGYTF.

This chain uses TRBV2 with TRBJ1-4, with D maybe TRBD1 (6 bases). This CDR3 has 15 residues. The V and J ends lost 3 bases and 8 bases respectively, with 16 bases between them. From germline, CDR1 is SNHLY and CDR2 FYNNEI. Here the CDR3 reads CASSDLEGGGEKLFF. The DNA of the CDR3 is TGTGCCAGCAGTGACCTGGAGGGGGGTGGAGAAAAACTGTTTTTT. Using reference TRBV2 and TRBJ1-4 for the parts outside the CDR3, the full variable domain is EPEVTQTPSHQVTQMGQEVILRCVPISNHLYFYWYRQILGQKVEFLVSFYNNEISEKSEIFDDQFSVERPDGSNFTLKIRSTKLEDSAMYFCASSDLEGGGEKLFFGSGTQLSVL.

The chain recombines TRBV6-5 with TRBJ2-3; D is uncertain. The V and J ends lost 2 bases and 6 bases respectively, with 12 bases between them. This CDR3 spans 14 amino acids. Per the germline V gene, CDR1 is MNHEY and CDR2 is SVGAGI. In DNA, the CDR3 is TGTGCCAGCAGTTACGGCCAGGAAAGCGATACGCAGTATTTT. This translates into CASSYGQESDTQYF.

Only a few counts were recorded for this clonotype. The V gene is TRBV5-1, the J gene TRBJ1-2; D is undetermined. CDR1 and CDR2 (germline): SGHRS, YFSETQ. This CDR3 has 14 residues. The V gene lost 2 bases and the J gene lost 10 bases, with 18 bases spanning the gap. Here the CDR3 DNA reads TGCGCCAGCAGCTTAGAATGGAGTTCCAAGGTCTACACCTTC. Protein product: CASSLEWSSKVYTF.

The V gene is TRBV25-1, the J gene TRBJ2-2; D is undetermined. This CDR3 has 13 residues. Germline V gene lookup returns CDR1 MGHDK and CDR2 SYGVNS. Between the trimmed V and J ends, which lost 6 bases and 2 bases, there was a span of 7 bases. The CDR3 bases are TGTGCCAGCAGGAGATCCAACACCGGGGAGCTGTTTTTT. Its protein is CASRRSNTGELFF.

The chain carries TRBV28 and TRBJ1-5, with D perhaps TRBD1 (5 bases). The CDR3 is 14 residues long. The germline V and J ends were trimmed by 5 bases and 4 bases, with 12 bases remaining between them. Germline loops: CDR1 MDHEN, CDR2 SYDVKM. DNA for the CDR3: TGTGCCAGCAGTCTGACGCAGGGAAATCAGCCCCAGCATTTT. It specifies CASSLTQGNQPQHF.